These T cell receptor beta chains were read from a single sample in a study of CD8+ T cells in alopecia areata. Clones were sequenced by immunoSEQ multiplex PCR, and TCRdb holds only the in-frame ones, with some missing. This sample yields about 5,900 clones, of which more than 55% are seen a single time; about 9.2% belongs to the top ten. The sequences come from skin, collected at approximately week 30, from a patient treated with tofacitinib. The receptor source for this set is a human donor with alopecia areata. CDR3s include the opening cysteine and the closing phenylalanine or tryptophan. The D gene is left open where the match is weak. Only some rows state a clone size, as once, few, many or a class for expanded clones.

TRBV6-9	.	.	TRBJ1-2	CASFVEPYVYTF	TGTGCCAGCTTCGTGGAGCCTTATGTCTACACCTTC
TRBV6-9	.	TRBD1	TRBJ1-2	CASSYSGQAYGYTF	TGTGCCAGCAGTTACTCGGGACAGGCTTATGGCTACACCTTC
TRBV5-4	.	TRBD1	TRBJ1-1	CASSLAGTESIGAFF	TGTGCCAGCAGCTTGGCCGGGACAGAGTCTATTGGGGCTTTCTTT
TRBV19	.	.	TRBJ2-3	CASTIRTGTGTDTQYF	TGTGCCAGTACTATCCGTACAGGGACTGGCACAGATACGCAGTATTTT
TRBV27	.	TRBD1	TRBJ1-1	CASSRDRVNTEAFF	TGTGCCAGCAGCCGGGACAGGGTGAACACTGAAGCTTTCTTT
TRBV30	.	.	TRBJ2-7	CAWTYGRGLEQYF	TGTGCCTGGACCTACGGGAGGGGGCTTGAGCAGTACTTC
TRBV29-1	few	TRBD2	TRBJ2-3	CSVERAGGPADTQYF	TGCAGCGTTGAAAGGGCGGGAGGGCCGGCAGATACGCAGTATTTT
TRBV7-9	few	.	TRBJ2-3	CASSLGRTDASTDTQYF	TGTGCCAGCAGCTTAGGTAGAACCGACGCTAGCACAGATACGCAGTATTTT
TRBV6-6	.	TRBD1	TRBJ1-2	CASRPGQGGNYGYTF	TGTGCCAGCAGACCGGGACAGGGGGGGAACTATGGCTACACCTTC
TRBV5-1	large	.	TRBJ2-1	CASSLAGILHYNEQFF	TGCGCCAGCAGCTTGGCCGGCATCCTCCACTACAATGAGCAGTTCTTC
TRBV7-9	.	.	TRBJ1-2	CASSLVREGYTF	TGTGCCAGCAGCTTAGTAAGGGAAGGCTACACCTTC
TRBV9	.	.	TRBJ1-3	CASSPRDSRTGNTIYF	TGTGCCAGCAGCCCCAGGGACTCTAGGACTGGAAACACCATATATTTT
TRBV23-1	few	.	TRBJ2-2	CASSHGKGGYTGELFF	TGCGCCAGCAGTCATGGAAAGGGGGGGTACACCGGGGAGCTGTTTTTT
TRBV7-6	once	TRBD1	TRBJ2-1	CASSTRQGFGSYNEQFF	TGTGCCAGCAGCACTCGACAGGGTTTTGGGTCCTACAATGAGCAGTTCTTC
TRBV4-1	.	.	TRBJ2-7	CASSPRLQTYEQYF	TGCGCCAGCAGCCCCCGACTGCAAACCTACGAGCAGTACTTC
TRBV7-9	few	.	TRBJ2-3	CASSPKWADTQYF	TGTGCCAGCAGCCCTAAGTGGGCAGATACGCAGTATTTT
TRBV7-7	.	.	TRBJ1-2	CASSAYRKRRKAYGYTF	TGTGCCAGCAGCGCATATCGTAAGCGCCGAAAGGCCTATGGCTACACCTTC
TRBV7-8	once	.	TRBJ1-1	CASSPPLGGSTEAFF	TGTGCCAGCAGCCCCCCGCTAGGGGGTAGCACTGAAGCTTTCTTT
TRBV5-6	large	.	TRBJ2-3	CASSFGAATDTQYF	TGTGCCAGCAGCTTTGGGGCGGCGACAGATACGCAGTATTTT
TRBV2	once	TRBD1	TRBJ2-7	CASSGSRGRPSYEQYF	TGTGCCAGCAGTGGGTCCAGGGGGCGGCCCTCCTACGAGCAGTACTTC
TRBV28	few	TRBD1	TRBJ2-3	CASSEGTGIDTQYF	TGTGCCAGCAGCGAGGGGACAGGGATAGATACGCAGTATTTT
TRBV11-2	few	TRBD1	TRBJ1-4	CASSLTRRGRSEKLFF	TGTGCCAGCAGCTTGACGCGCAGGGGGCGAAGCGAAAAACTGTTTTTT
TRBV5-1	few	.	TRBJ2-1	CASSFPSLGGLTYNEQFF	TGCGCCAGCAGCTTTCCCTCCCTTGGGGGGCTTACCTACAATGAGCAGTTCTTC
TRBV6-5	once	TRBD1	TRBJ2-7	CASSFTTGSYEQYF	TGTGCCAGCAGTTTTACGACAGGGTCCTACGAGCAGTACTTC
TRBV6-6	.	.	TRBJ2-2	CASSYGTYTGELFF	TGTGCCAGCAGTTACGGGACCTACACCGGGGAGCTGTTTTTT
TRBV4-1	few	.	TRBJ2-2	CASSQVGATGELFF	TGCGCCAGCAGCCAAGTTGGCGCCACCGGGGAGCTGTTTTTT
TRBV5-4	few	.	TRBJ1-1	CASSLTGNTEAFF	TGTGCCAGCAGCTTGACCGGGAACACTGAAGCTTTCTTT
TRBV7-9	.	.	TRBJ2-1	CAEGPSDNEQFF	TGTGCCGAGGGGCCTAGCGACAATGAGCAGTTCTTC
TRBV4-1	.	.	TRBJ2-1	CASRAQRWVEGNEQFF	TGCGCCAGCAGGGCCCAAAGATGGGTCGAAGGAAATGAGCAGTTCTTC
TRBV15	few	.	TRBJ1-1	CATSRDGAGQAFF	TGTGCCACCAGCAGAGATGGGGCGGGACAAGCTTTCTTT
TRBV18	.	.	TRBJ1-1	CASSPQGNMNTEAFF	TGTGCCAGCTCACCACAGGGGAACATGAACACTGAAGCTTTCTTT
TRBV7-9	.	TRBD1	TRBJ1-5	CASSQGGGQPQHF	TGTGCCAGCAGCCAAGGGGGCGGACAGCCCCAGCATTTT
TRBV14	.	.	TRBJ2-3	CASSQDSWAASDTQYF	TGTGCCAGCAGCCAAGATTCGTGGGCGGCTTCAGATACGCAGTATTTT
TRBV6-5	.	.	TRBJ2-3	CASSYSRGDTQYF	TGTGCCAGCAGTTACTCGAGGGGAGATACGCAGTATTTT
TRBV19	.	TRBD1	TRBJ1-4	CASIHGAGTGYEKLFF	TGTGCCAGTATTCACGGCGCCGGGACAGGGTATGAAAAACTGTTTTTT
TRBV5-1	.	TRBD1	TRBJ2-2	CASSLYLTRQGANTGELFF	TGCGCCAGCAGCTTGTACCTAACCAGACAGGGGGCGAACACCGGGGAGCTGTTTTTT
TRBV5-6	.	.	TRBJ1-1	CASSWEQRENTEAFF	TGTGCCAGCAGCTGGGAACAGAGGGAGAACACTGAAGCTTTCTTT
TRBV6-5	.	.	TRBJ2-1	CASSYQSGFINEQFF	TGTGCCAGCAGTTACCAGTCGGGGTTCATCAATGAGCAGTTCTTC
TRBV7-2	.	.	TRBJ2-5	CASSLGLQETQYF	TGTGCCAGCAGCTTAGGACTACAAGAGACCCAGTACTTC
TRBV9	.	.	TRBJ2-5	CASSRGRGETQYF	TGTGCCAGCAGCCGGGGCCGGGGAGAGACCCAGTACTTC
TRBV19	once	TRBD2	TRBJ2-4	CASSPREGLGDIQYF	TGTGCCAGTAGTCCGAGGGAGGGGTTGGGCGACATTCAGTACTTC
TRBV7-9	.	.	TRBJ2-7	CASSLAPDPSYEQYF	TGTGCCAGCAGCTTAGCGCCCGACCCCTCCTACGAGCAGTACTTC
TRBV4-2	few	.	TRBJ1-1	CASSHAGTAFF	TGTGCCAGCAGCCATGCAGGGACGGCTTTCTTT
TRBV12-5	.	.	TRBJ2-3	CASANNPRGEGMDTQYF	TGTGCTAGTGCTAACAACCCCCGCGGTGAGGGGATGGATACGCAGTATTTT
TRBV5-5	.	TRBD1	TRBJ1-5	CASSLFLGTERNQPQHF	TGTGCCAGCAGCTTGTTTTTAGGGACAGAGCGTAATCAGCCCCAGCATTTT
TRBV6-6	.	TRBD1	TRBJ2-3	CASSLYRGSTDTQYF	TGTGCCAGCAGTCTCTACAGGGGTAGCACAGATACGCAGTATTTT
TRBV9	.	TRBD2	TRBJ2-7	CASSVGLGTSGGATREQYF	TGTGCCAGCAGCGTAGGGTTGGGGACTAGCGGGGGAGCGACGCGGGAGCAGTACTTC
TRBV9	.	.	TRBJ2-2	CASSENTGELFF	TGTGCCAGCAGCGAGAACACCGGGGAGCTGTTTTTT
TRBV10-3	once	TRBD2	TRBJ2-1	CAISESGLAEGYNEQFF	TGTGCCATCAGTGAGAGCGGACTAGCGGAAGGGTACAATGAGCAGTTCTTC
TRBV6-1	few	.	TRBJ2-3	CASSHIGSTDTQYF	TGTGCCAGCAGTCATATCGGGAGCACAGATACGCAGTATTTT
TRBV5-6	.	TRBD1	TRBJ2-7	CASTVTGTGRSEQYF	TGTGCCAGCACCGTAACCGGGACAGGGCGGTCCGAGCAGTACTTC
TRBV6-1	.	.	TRBJ2-5	CASSYRETQYF	TGTGCCAGCAGTTATAGAGAGACCCAGTACTTC
TRBV2	few	.	TRBJ2-1	CASSDSESSYNEQFF	TGTGCCAGCAGTGATAGCGAGAGCTCCTACAATGAGCAGTTCTTC
TRBV7-9	.	.	TRBJ1-5	CASSLYQGNSNQPQHF	TGTGCCAGCAGCCTCTATCAGGGGAATAGCAATCAGCCCCAGCATTTT
TRBV5-1	.	TRBD2	TRBJ2-7	CASSRTSGGYEQYF	TGCGCCAGCAGCAGGACTAGCGGGGGCTACGAGCAGTACTTC
TRBV9	.	.	TRBJ1-1	CASSPRGEGEAFF	TGTGCCAGCAGCCCTAGGGGTGAGGGTGAAGCTTTCTTT